This is a list of T cell receptor beta chains from one sample in a study of a mutant IDH1 vaccine in newly diagnosed glioma. The assay was immunoSEQ multiplex PCR, and TCRdb's table has in-frame clones only and misses some. The sample holds tens of thousands of clones, 78% seen once. No antigen has been identified for these receptors. Sequences were derived from PBMCs, sampled from a glioma patient whose treatment included an IDH1 peptide vaccine. The receptors were gathered from a man aged 35-49 years with glioma. Each CDR3 is given with its conserved first and last residue. D genes are given only for firm matches. Clone size is shown for a subset of rows, as once, few, many or a class of expanded clone.

D,J,V,size,CDR3,DNA
.,TRBJ2-5,TRBV7-2,.,CASRRQGGETQYF,TGTGCCAGCAGACGACAGGGAGGAGAGACCCAGTACTTC
TRBD1,TRBJ1-1,TRBV18,.,CASSPQGASATEAFF,TGTGCCAGCTCACCCCAGGGGGCGAGCGCGACTGAAGCTTTCTTT
TRBD2,TRBJ2-1,TRBV2,.,CASSERGGYKEQFF,TGTGCCAGCAGCGAGCGGGGGGGTTATAAAGAGCAGTTCTTC
TRBD1,TRBJ1-4,TRBV10-1,.,CASNRQGGVKLFF,TGCGCCAGCAATCGACAGGGAGGGGTAAAACTGTTTTTT
.,TRBJ2-2,TRBV6-5,once,CASSPGFGTGELFF,TGTGCCAGCTCTCCGGGGTTTGGCACCGGGGAGCTGTTTTTT
TRBD2,TRBJ2-5,TRBV5-1,.,CASKRGGRETQYF,TGCGCCAGCAAGCGGGGGGGCAGAGAGACCCAGTACTTC
TRBD1,TRBJ1-1,TRBV10-3,.,CAIRDRGPNTEAFF,TGTGCCATCAGGGACAGGGGGCCGAACACTGAAGCTTTCTTT
.,TRBJ1-1,TRBV9,.,CASSVSTANTEAFF,TGTGCCAGCAGCGTAAGTACGGCGAACACTGAAGCTTTCTTT
.,TRBJ2-2,TRBV30,.,CAWGVGTGELFF,TGTGCCTGGGGGGTTGGCACCGGGGAGCTGTTTTTT
.,TRBJ1-6,TRBV10-3,few,CAISYRTFNSPLHF,TGTGCCATCAGTTACAGGACTTTCAATTCACCCCTCCACTTT
TRBD1,TRBJ2-3,TRBV2,.,CASPGQGQSTDTQYF,TGTGCCAGCCCGGGACAGGGTCAAAGCACAGATACGCAGTATTTT
TRBD1,TRBJ1-5,TRBV19,.,CASSRDSVQPQHF,TGTGCCAGTAGTCGGGACAGTGTGCAGCCCCAGCATTTT
.,TRBJ1-6,TRBV13,.,CASSLVGQDDNSPLHF,TGTGCCAGCAGCTTAGTAGGGCAGGATGATAATTCACCCCTCCACTTT
.,TRBJ1-5,TRBV10-2,.,CASSESSRGGSNQPQHF,TGCGCCAGCAGTGAGTCATCAAGGGGCGGGAGCAATCAGCCCCAGCATTTT
.,TRBJ1-1,TRBV18,few,CASSPSVTEAFF,TGTGCCAGCTCACCATCCGTTACAGAAGCTTTCTTT
TRBD1,TRBJ1-2,TRBV7-2,.,CASSSPGLSGGIYGYTF,TGTGCCAGCAGCTCACCGGGCCTGTCAGGGGGCATCTATGGCTACACCTTC
.,TRBJ1-2,TRBV11-2,once,CASSQGGGYGYTF,TGTGCCAGCAGTCAAGGAGGGGGATATGGCTACACCTTC
.,TRBJ2-4,TRBV25-1,.,CASSEASGLGIQYF,TGTGCCAGCAGTGAAGCGAGCGGCCTGGGCATTCAGTACTTC
TRBD1,TRBJ1-4,TRBV6-1,.,CASSERQGRTNEKLFF,TGTGCCAGCAGTGAAAGACAGGGGAGGACTAATGAAAAACTGTTTTTT
TRBD2,TRBJ2-3,TRBV7-9,.,CASSSGGGITDTQYF,TGTGCCAGCAGCTCCGGGGGGGGAATCACAGATACGCAGTATTTT
TRBD1,TRBJ2-2,TRBV2,once,CASSETGGNTGELFF,TGTGCCAGCAGTGAGACAGGGGGGAACACCGGGGAGCTGTTTTTT
TRBD2,TRBJ2-5,TRBV7-9,.,CASSFGTSGETQYF,TGTGCCAGCAGCTTTGGCACTAGCGGAGAGACCCAGTACTTC
.,TRBJ1-1,TRBV6-1,.,CASSEGLVDTEAFF,TGTGCCAGCAGTGAAGGGCTGGTTGACACTGAAGCTTTCTTT
.,TRBJ2-6,TRBV7-9,.,CASSLAGSQANVLTF,TGTGCCAGCAGCTTAGCAGGGTCCCAGGCCAACGTCCTGACTTTC
TRBD1,TRBJ1-5,TRBV6-5,few,CASSERQGLLQHF,TGTGCCAGCAGTGAAAGACAGGGCTTACTCCAGCATTTT
.,TRBJ2-2,TRBV2,.,CASSERQITGELFF,TGTGCCAGCAGTGAGAGACAGATAACCGGGGAGCTGTTTTTT
.,TRBJ1-6,TRBV18,once,CASSPTGLANSPLHF,TGTGCCAGCTCACCAACGGGGCTGGCTAATTCACCCCTCCACTTT
.,TRBJ1-6,TRBV27,once,CASSLRENNSPLHF,TGTGCCAGCAGTTTAAGGGAGAACAATTCACCCCTCCACTTT
.,TRBJ1-1,TRBV12-5,.,CASGMNTEAFF,TGTGCTAGTGGAATGAACACTGAAGCTTTCTTT
.,TRBJ2-7,TRBV18,.,CASSIKENEQYF,TGTGCCAGCTCAATCAAGGAAAACGAGCAGTACTTC
TRBD1,TRBJ1-2,TRBV18,few,CASSPTGAANYGYTF,TGTGCCAGCTCACCCACAGGGGCAGCTAACTATGGCTACACCTTC
TRBD2,TRBJ2-7,TRBV29-1,.,CSVTGGYEQYF,TGCAGCGTGACGGGAGGCTACGAGCAGTACTTC
.,TRBJ2-7,TRBV30,.,CACGAAFHEQYF,TGTGCCTGCGGGGCCGCCTTCCACGAGCAGTACTTC
.,TRBJ1-2,TRBV6-6,.,CASSSPVVEHYGYTF,TGTGCCAGCAGCAGTCCCGTAGTGGAGCATTATGGCTACACCTTC
.,TRBJ2-7,TRBV6-5,.,CASSYQDRPYEQYF,TGTGCCAGCAGTTATCAGGACCGCCCATACGAGCAGTACTTC
TRBD2,TRBJ2-5,TRBV9,.,CASSVSGQETQYF,TGTGCCAGCAGCGTTAGCGGGCAAGAGACCCAGTACTTC
TRBD1,TRBJ1-1,TRBV2,.,CASSRDRADNTLNTEAFF,TGTGCCAGCAGTAGAGACAGGGCAGACAATACCTTGAACACTGAAGCTTTCTTT